These 23 T cell receptor beta chains share one sample of origin, sequenced in a study of cytomegalovirus exposure and HLA in healthy donors. Repertoires were generated with immunoSEQ multiplex PCR, while TCRdb's copy carries only in-frame clones and drops some. The profile covers 60,000 to 90,000 clones, with 94% appearing a single time and roughly 0.6% taken by the ten largest. The sequenced sample consisted of PBMCs. The source is a young woman in good health and CMV-seronegative.

The chain recombines TRBV28 with TRBJ1-2; TRBD1 is a possible D gene (5 bases). Trimming pared 7 bases from V and 8 bases from J, leaving 17 bases between. Germline assignment: CDR1 MDHEN and CDR2 SYDVKM. There are 13 residues in the CDR3. The CDR3 here is CASTKGRVGGYTF. CDR3 in DNA: TGTGCCAGCACAAAAGGCAGGGTGGGCGGCTACACCTTC.

The rearrangement uses TRBV5-4 and TRBJ1-2, with TRBD1 matching over 9 bases. The CDR3 extends over 14 amino acids. In germline, CDR1 is SGHNT, CDR2 YYREEE (reference sequence). The trim removed 6 bases at V and 6 bases at J, leaving 9 bases unmatched. The CDR3 protein is CASTTGGASNGYTF. CDR3 sequence (DNA): TGTGCCAGCACCACAGGGGGCGCATCTAATGGCTACACCTTC.

This clone was seen more than once but under ten times. This rearrangement joins TRBV7-9 to TRBJ1-5, with D possibly matching TRBD1 (6 bases). Between the trimmed V and J ends, which lost 5 bases and 5 bases, there was a span of 16 bases. Germline V gene data show CDR1 as SEHNR and CDR2 as FQNEAQ (reference sequence). The CDR3 consists of 15 residues. CDR3 sequence reads: CASSLQGVADQPQHF. CDR3 bases: TGTGCCAGCAGCCTACAGGGCGTCGCGGATCAGCCCCAGCATTTT. Full variable domain (outside the CDR3, taken from reference TRBV7-9 and TRBJ1-5): DTGVSQNPRHKITKRGQNVTFRCDPISEHNRLYWYRQTLGQGPEFLTYFQNEAQLEKSRLLSDRFSAERPKGSFSTLEIQRTEQGDSAMYLCASSLQGVADQPQHFGDGTRLSIL.

The genes are TRBV21-1 and TRBJ2-7; TRBD1, the table's D call, lacks a check against the DNA. TRBV21-1 is a pseudogene locus. This CDR3 is 21 amino acids long. This CDR3 is CASNRGKIVGVCMMGVYEQYF. CDR3 nucleotides: TGTGCCAGCAATAGGGGGAAAATAGTCGGGGTTTGTATGATGGGAGTCTACGAGCAGTACTTC.

The V gene is TRBV6-5, the J gene TRBJ1-2; D remains unclear. The CDR3 loop spans 14 amino acids. Germline CDR1 is MNHEY and CDR2 is SVGAGI. Trimming removed 7 bases from V and 4 bases from J, with 16 bases in between. Here the CDR3 reads CASTKGSGLYGYTF. DNA for the CDR3: TGTGCCAGCACCAAAGGGAGCGGCCTCTATGGCTACACCTTC.

The genes are TRBV27 and TRBJ1-6, with D possibly TRBD1 on 5 matching bases. Looked up from germline, CDR1 is MNHEY and CDR2 is SMNVEV (reference sequence). The V end lost 0 bases, the J end lost 7 bases, and 16 bases lay between the germline ends. This CDR3 is 17 amino acids long. As DNA, the CDR3 is TGTGCCAGCAGTTTATCGCCTCGGGGGATTGGGAATTCACCCCTCCACTTT. Amino acids: CASSLSPRGIGNSPLHF.

The chain carries TRBV7-9 and TRBJ1-1; 7 bases are a match to TRBD1. CDR1 and CDR2 (germline): SEHNR, FQNEAQ (reference sequence). This CDR3 contains 15 residues. V lost 1 base to trimming and J lost 8 bases; unmatched junction nucleotides: 10. The CDR3 nucleotides read TGTGCCAGCAGCTTAGACAGGGGACGCCCTTTGGAAGCTTTCTTT. Amino acids: CASSLDRGRPLEAFF.

This chain's CDR3 is CASSSLTSMGAGFF. The CDR3 bases are TGTGCCAGCAGTTCATTAACTAGTATGGGAGCAGGGTTCTTC. The chain joins TRBV28 to TRBJ2-1; D perhaps matches TRBD2 (5 bases). CDR3 length: 14 residues. V lost 4 bases, J lost 15 bases, and 22 bases lay in between. The germline CDR1 and CDR2 sequences are MDHEN and SYDVKM.

The V and J genes are TRBV5-1 and TRBJ2-3; possibly TRBD1 for D (5 bases). The V and J ends lost 0 bases and 2 bases respectively, with 10 bases between them. CDR1 is SGHRS and CDR2 is YFSETQ in the germline V gene. The CDR3 spans 15 residues. Written as DNA, the CDR3 is TGCGCCAGCAGCTTGGGACAGAGTGACACAGATACGCAGTATTTT. Encoded protein: CASSLGQSDTDTQYF.

V and J are TRBV28 and TRBJ2-7; TRBD1 might be the D (6 bases). CDR3 length: 13 amino acids. Germline CDR1 reads MDHEN; CDR2 reads SYDVKM. Trimming shortened V by 5 bases and J by 10 bases, and 18 bases separated the two germline ends. This chain's CDR3 is CASSPTQGTRQYF. CDR3 coding DNA: TGTGCCAGCAGTCCGACGCAGGGGACCAGACAGTACTTC.

The V call is TRBV27, the J call TRBJ2-2; TRBD1 agrees at 7 bases. CDR3 length: 12 residues. Germline V lookup: CDR1 MNHEY, CDR2 SMNVEV (reference sequence). V lost 11 bases and J lost 6; bases outside the gene matches: 6. The CDR3 DNA reads TGTGCCTTGCACAGGGGTCCCGGGGAGCTGTTTTTT. This gives the protein CALHRGPGELFF.

The rearrangement links TRBV10-3 to TRBJ2-7; 7 nucleotides align to TRBD2. This CDR3 contains 14 residues. Germline loops: CDR1 ENHRY, CDR2 SYGVKD. Trimming cost V 6 bases and J 5 bases; bases outside gene matches: 10. The CDR3 bases are TGTGCCATCAGCGCAAGGGTAGGGACTAACGAGCAGTACTTC. Amino acids: CAISARVGTNEQYF.

This clone was seen a handful of times. The chain employs TRBV28 and TRBJ1-2, with a possible D match to TRBD1 (6 bases). This CDR3 has 14 amino acids. Germline V gene data show CDR1 as MDHEN and CDR2 as SYDVKM. Trimming pared 5 bases from V and 7 bases from J, leaving 17 bases between. The CDR3 nucleotides read TGTGCCAGCAGTGTGAGCCAGGGGTCGATTGGCTACACCTTC. It codes for CASSVSQGSIGYTF.

This chain's CDR3 is CASSIIPGQGADTQYF. CDR3 DNA: TGTGCCAGTAGTATCATACCGGGACAGGGGGCAGATACGCAGTATTTT. This chain links TRBV19 with TRBJ2-3; TRBD1 matches 11 bases. After removal of 3 bases from V and 4 bases from J, the junction contained 6 bases not matched to a gene. Germline V gene data show CDR1 as LNHDA and CDR2 as SQIVND (reference sequence). The CDR3 loop spans 16 amino acids. The full variable domain, with the rest looked up from reference TRBV19 and TRBJ2-3, is DGGITQSPKYLFRKEGQNVTLSCEQNLNHDAMYWYRQDPGQGLRLIYYSQIVNDFQKGDIAEGYSVSREKKESFPLTVTSAQKNPTAFYLCASSIIPGQGADTQYFGPGTRLTVL.

V usage is TRBV7-2 and J usage is TRBJ2-5, with D possibly being TRBD2 (6 bases). The V and J ends lost 1 base and 5 bases respectively, with 8 bases between them. The V gene's germline CDR1 is SGHTA and CDR2 FQGNSA. This CDR3 is 13 amino acids long. The CDR3 DNA sequence: TGTGCCAGCAGCTTAGGGGGGAGGGAGACCCAGTACTTC. Residues: CASSLGGRETQYF.

The chain employs TRBV28 and TRBJ2-7; no reliable D call. There are 16 residues in the CDR3. CDR1 is MDHEN and CDR2 is SYDVKM in the germline V gene. V was trimmed by 4 bases and J by 0 bases, leaving 16 bases between them. Here the CDR3 DNA reads TGTGCCAGCAGTTCCGCGCCAGGCCGAACCTCCTACGAGCAGTACTTC. Its protein is CASSSAPGRTSYEQYF.

This chain connects TRBV5-1 to TRBJ2-3, with D perhaps TRBD1 (6 bases). Germline values: CDR1 SGHRS, CDR2 YFSETQ. Deletions cut 3 bases from V and 2 bases from J, with 10 bases between. CDR3 size: 14 residues. In DNA form, the CDR3 reads TGCGCCAGCAGCTCTCAGGGGCCCACAGATACGCAGTATTTT. This sequence encodes CASSSQGPTDTQYF.

This clone occurred once. J is TRBJ2-7 and V is TRBV5-8; the match to TRBD1 covers 9 bases. In germline, CDR1 is SGHTS, CDR2 YDEGEE. Trimming at V came to 3 bases and at J to 4 bases, leaving 11 bases not matched to a gene. CDR3 size: 16 residues. As DNA, the CDR3 is TGTGCCAGCAGCTCCCTGAAGGGACAGGGACTTTACGAGCAGTACTTC. Amino acid sequence: CASSSLKGQGLYEQYF. The variable domain in full, with the rest retrieved from reference TRBV5-8 and TRBJ2-7, is EAGVTQSPTHLIKTRGQQATLRCSPISGHTSVYWYQQALGLGLQFLLWYDEGEERNRGNFPPRFSGRQFPNYSSELNVNALELEDSALYLCASSSLKGQGLYEQYFGPGTRLTVT.

The rearrangement uses TRBV28 and TRBJ1-5; D might be TRBD1 (5 bases). Germline values: CDR1 MDHEN, CDR2 SYDVKM. Trimming took off 5 bases at V and 5 bases at J, with 13 bases between the two ends. The CDR3 runs to 14 residues. The CDR3 protein is CASSLTWGDQPQHF. CDR3 bases: TGTGCCAGCAGTCTTACGTGGGGGGATCAGCCCCAGCATTTT. The full variable domain, in which reference TRBV28 and TRBJ1-5 provide the parts outside the CDR3, is DVKVTQSSRYLVKRTGEKVFLECVQDMDHENMFWYRQDPGLGLRLIYFSYDVKMKEKGDIPEGYSVSREKKERFSLILESASTNQTSMYLCASSLTWGDQPQHFGDGTRLSIL.

V usage is TRBV28 and J usage is TRBJ1-2; 7 bases map to TRBD1. Germline assignment: CDR1 MDHEN and CDR2 SYDVKM. The CDR3 covers 13 residues. Trimming at V came to 7 bases and at J to 4 bases, leaving 6 bases not matched to a gene. CDR3 DNA: TGTGCCAGCACCAGGGACAGTTTCTATGGCTACACCTTC. Protein sequence: CASTRDSFYGYTF.

The V call is TRBV18, the J call TRBJ2-7, with 7 bases fitting TRBD1. The trim removed 3 bases at V and 0 bases at J, leaving 5 bases unmatched. CDR3 size: 15 residues. Per germline, CDR1 KGHSH and CDR2 LQKENI. As DNA, the CDR3 is TGTGCCAGCTCACCCAGGGGGTCCAACTCCTACGAGCAGTACTTC. It codes for CASSPRGSNSYEQYF.

The chain carries TRBV27 and TRBJ2-3; 16 bases fit TRBD2. The CDR3 totals 18 residues. CDR1 MNHEY and CDR2 SMNVEV come from the germline V gene (reference sequence). The V gene end was trimmed by 7 bases and the J gene end by 2 bases; junction bases not matched to a gene: 9. The CDR3, as DNA: TGTGCCAGCAAACCACAGGGACTAGCGGGGGGGCACACAGATACGCAGTATTTT. Protein: CASKPQGLAGGHTDTQYF.

The chain is built from TRBV7-9 and TRBJ2-6; TRBD1 aligns across 7 bases. The CDR3 is made up of 17 amino acids. J lost 5 bases, V lost 2 bases, and 9 bases had no gene match. Germline V gives CDR1 SEHNR, CDR2 FQNEAQ (reference sequence). In nucleotides, the CDR3 is TGTGCCAGCAGCTTAAACCGGGACAGAGGTAGGGCCAACGTCCTGACTTTC. Its translation is CASSLNRDRGRANVLTF.